The 25 T cell receptor beta chains listed next were all sequenced from one sample in a study of blood T cells in healthy people across ages. Alongside a J-beta primer mix, a sample-barcoded 5' primer served in a second PCR lasting roughly 7 to 11 cycles. One entry per CDR3 protein results from TCRdb running MiXCR on the 5' RACE reads. The table lists approximately 780,000 distinct CDR3 sequences, more than 25% of them singletons. A further study also used this sample, focusing on T cells of mothers and their children.

The sequencing input was blood. The receptors here all came from a boy younger than 18 in good health.

V gene TRBV27 combines with J gene TRBJ2-5; D possibly corresponds to TRBD1 (6 bases). The DNA matches TRBJ2-7 better at its end, which makes the J call doubtful. CDR1 and CDR2 from the germline V gene are MNHEY and SMNVEV (reference sequence). The CDR3 runs 13 residues. This CDR3 reads CASSYRARYEQYF. Written as DNA, the CDR3 is TGTGCCAGCAGCTACAGGGCGCGGTACGAGCAGTACTTC.

This clonotype has only a few counts. The chain recombines TRBV24-1 with TRBJ2-7, with 9 bases fitting TRBD1. CDR1 KGHDR and CDR2 SFDVKD come from the germline V gene. After removal of 4 bases from V and 5 bases from J, the junction contained 8 bases not matched to a gene. This CDR3 is 15 amino acids long. This chain's CDR3 is CATSDSRTGAHEQYF. The CDR3 DNA reads TGTGCCACCAGTGACAGCCGGACAGGGGCACACGAGCAGTACTTC.

This clonotype was seen a handful of times. CDR3 sequence (DNA): TGCGCCAGCAGCTTTCTACCGGGATCGGAATATGGCTACACCTTC. Its translation: CASSFLPGSEYGYTF. The chain uses TRBV5-1 and TRBJ1-2; no reliable D call. Germline loops: CDR1 SGHRS, CDR2 YFSETQ. The CDR3 covers 15 residues. Trimming removed 2 bases from V and 5 bases from J, with 16 bases in between.

The table lists this clonotype with a few counts. The chain is built from TRBV5-1 and TRBJ2-5; TRBD2 matches at 13 bases. The CDR3 consists of 16 residues. J gave up 1 base and V 4 bases, and 4 bases lay outside the gene matches. Germline V gene lookup returns CDR1 SGHRS and CDR2 YFSETQ. The CDR3 protein is CASSEGLAGTQETQYF. The CDR3 DNA is TGCGCCAGCAGCGAGGGACTAGCGGGGACCCAAGAGACCCAGTACTTC. The full variable domain, with the rest looked up from reference TRBV5-1 and TRBJ2-5, is KAGVTQTPRYLIKTRGQQVTLSCSPISGHRSVSWYQQTPGQGLQFLFEYFSETQRNKGNFPGRFSGRQFSNSRSEMNVSTLELGDSALYLCASSEGLAGTQETQYFGPGTRLLVL.

This chain joins TRBV7-9 and TRBJ1-2; D gene unclear. The V gene lost 0 bases and the J gene lost 8 bases, with 7 bases spanning the gap. Germline values: CDR1 SEHNR, CDR2 FQNEAQ (reference sequence). The CDR3 is made up of 12 amino acids. As DNA, the CDR3 is TGTGCCAGCAGCTTAGCACAGCCGGGCTACACCTTC. It specifies CASSLAQPGYTF.

A few counts support this clonotype. The chain carries TRBV6-5 and TRBJ2-5, with TRBD2 identical over 8 bases. The J call may be faulty, since TRBJ2-7 better matches the DNA end. The CDR3 length is 15 residues. Germline CDR1 and CDR2: MNHEY and SVGAGI. As DNA, the CDR3 is TGTGCCAGCAGTTACCAAGCGGGGGCCACCTACGAGCAGTACTTC. Amino acids: CASSYQAGATYEQYF.

The rearrangement links TRBV7-2 to TRBJ2-1, with D unclear. The CDR3 loop spans 13 amino acids. Trimming cost V 5 bases and J 13 bases, with 18 bases left between them. Germline lookup yields CDR1 SGHTA and CDR2 FQGNSA. CDR3 DNA: TGTGCCAGCAGCAACCGACCGAGAGCCGAACAGTTCTTC. Its protein product is CASSNRPRAEQFF.

The chain is built from TRBV6-6 and TRBJ2-3, with 7 bases aligning to TRBD2. Germline-derived CDR1 and CDR2 are MNHNY and SVGAGI (reference sequence). This CDR3 has 14 amino acids. With 10 bases clipped from V and 3 bases from J, the junction kept 10 bases outside the gene matches. Written as DNA, the CDR3 is TGTGCCACCGCGGGAGAAGCGGGGACAGATACGCAGTATTTT. It yields the protein CATAGEAGTDTQYF.

This chain links TRBV18 with TRBJ2-5; 9 bases align to TRBD1. Near its end, the DNA agrees better with TRBJ2-7, so the J call may be wrong. There are 17 residues in the CDR3. Germline-derived CDR1 and CDR2 are KGHSH and LQKENI. The DNA for the CDR3 is TGTGCCAGCTCACCAGCTGCGGGACAGGGTGTCCCCTACGAGCAGTACTTC. Translation: CASSPAAGQGVPYEQYF.

This clonotype was seen only a few times. V gene TRBV3-1 combines with J gene TRBJ2-2, with D possibly being TRBD1 or TRBD2 (6 bases each). This CDR3 is 14 amino acids long. Trimming pared 0 bases from V and 6 bases from J, leaving 8 bases between. Germline assignment: CDR1 LGHDT and CDR2 YNNKEL (reference sequence). The CDR3 coding sequence is TGTGCCAGCAGCCAAGAGGAGGGGGCCGGGGAGCTGTTTTTT. This encodes CASSQEEGAGELFF.

A few counts support this clonotype. The V call is TRBV3-1, the J call TRBJ2-3; 11 bases line up with TRBD2. The germline gives CDR1 LGHDT, CDR2 YNNKEL (reference sequence). V gave up 0 bases and J gave up 5 bases; unmatched junction bases: 7. The CDR3 has 17 residues. CDR3 amino acids: CASSQDLTSGEQDTQYF. In DNA form, the CDR3 reads TGTGCCAGCAGCCAAGATTTGACTAGCGGGGAGCAAGATACGCAGTATTTT.

V and J are TRBV9 and TRBJ2-5; 13 bases align to TRBD2. The CDR3 runs to 16 residues. Germline loops: CDR1 SGDLS, CDR2 YYNGEE. Losses at the gene ends were 2 bases for V and 2 bases for J; bases not matched to a gene: 3. The chain's CDR3 is CASSVWTSGGQETQYF. CDR3 nucleotide sequence: TGTGCCAGCAGCGTGTGGACTAGCGGGGGTCAAGAGACCCAGTACTTC.

In this sample, this clonotype turned up a few times. The J gene is TRBJ2-2, the V gene TRBV7-2; 7 nucleotides match TRBD2. Losses at the gene ends were 1 base for V and 4 bases for J; bases not matched to a gene: 15. Looked up from germline, CDR1 is SGHTA and CDR2 is FQGNSA. The CDR3 sequence is 19 residues long. CDR3 residues: CASSLVAPSGPPRTGELFF. For the CDR3, the DNA is TGTGCCAGCAGCTTAGTGGCCCCTAGCGGACCCCCTCGCACCGGGGAGCTGTTTTTT.

This clonotype was counted many times. This chain uses TRBV20-1 with TRBJ2-1; D might be TRBD1 or TRBD2, each matching 5 bases. CDR3 length: 16 residues. The germline V gene encodes CDR1 DFQATT and CDR2 SNEGSKA (reference sequence). The DNA of the CDR3 is TGCAGCGGGTATCGCCGGGGCCCTGAACGTTACAATGAGCAGTTCTTC. It is translated as CSGYRRGPERYNEQFF.

The chain combines TRBV12-3 or TRBV12-4 with TRBJ2-5; TRBD1 might be the D (5 bases). Trimming left V 5 bases short and J 4 bases short, with 17 bases between. The CDR3 covers 15 residues. The CDR3 spells CASSPSTEARETQYF. As DNA, the CDR3 is TGTGCCAGCAGTCCCTCGACAGAAGCAAGAGAGACCCAGTACTTC.

The V and J genes are TRBV10-3 and TRBJ2-1; D ambiguous. CDR3 length: 11 amino acids. The germline V gene encodes CDR1 ENHRY and CDR2 SYGVKD. In DNA, the CDR3 is TGTACCGCGTGGAGTGGGGATGAGCAGTTCTTC. As protein: CTAWSGDEQFF.

This sequence joins TRBV28 and TRBJ2-1; 10 nucleotides agree with TRBD1. Germline CDR1 MDHEN, CDR2 SYDVKM. This CDR3 has 15 residues. J lost 10 bases, V lost 7 bases, and 13 bases had no gene match. CDR3 amino acids: CASKQRDRGKGEQFF. In DNA, the CDR3 is TGTGCCAGCAAGCAGCGGGACAGGGGTAAGGGCGAGCAGTTCTTC. Based on the CDR3 plus reference TRBV28 and TRBJ2-1, the full variable domain is DVKVTQSSRYLVKRTGEKVFLECVQDMDHENMFWYRQDPGLGLRLIYFSYDVKMKEKGDIPEGYSVSREKKERFSLILESASTNQTSMYLCASKQRDRGKGEQFFGPGTRLTVL.

The V and J genes are TRBV12-3 or TRBV12-4 and TRBJ2-2; D may be TRBD1 or TRBD2 (6 bases each). The CDR3 runs to 17 residues. The V gene lost 3 bases and the J gene lost 3 bases, with 17 bases spanning the gap. CDR3 nucleotides: TGTGCCAGCAGTTTGTTCCCCCGGGGGCGCGACACCGGGGAGCTGTTTTTT. It yields the protein CASSLFPRGRDTGELFF.

The rearrangement uses TRBV3-1 and TRBJ1-3; D unclear. Per germline, CDR1 LGHDT and CDR2 YNNKEL (reference sequence). CDR3 length equals 12 residues. Between the trimmed V and J ends, which lost 1 base and 11 bases, there was a span of 9 bases. The CDR3 region is CASSQGAGAIYF. CDR3 coding DNA: TGTGCCAGCAGCCAAGGGGCGGGCGCCATATATTTT.

This clonotype was seen a few times. The V call is TRBV20-1, the J call TRBJ2-7; a weak D match, TRBD2 (6 bases). Germline CDR1 reads DFQATT; CDR2 reads SNEGSKA (reference sequence). The CDR3 covers 17 residues. Trimming removed 0 bases from V and 3 bases from J, with 21 bases in between. The CDR3, as DNA: TGCAGTGCTAGAGATCTAAATCGGGGGACCGCAGTCTACGAGCAGTACTTC. It translates to CSARDLNRGTAVYEQYF.

The chain links TRBV9 to TRBJ2-5; 8 bases map to TRBD1. The end of the DNA fits TRBJ2-7 better, so the J call may be wrong. The CDR3 runs 14 residues. Germline CDR1 is SGDLS and CDR2 is YYNGEE. CDR3 coding DNA: TGTGCCAGCAGCGGCTCGGACAGGGCGGACGAGCAGTACTTC. Protein: CASSGSDRADEQYF.

This clonotype occurred a few times. This CDR3 reads CASSLAPLGDQETQYF. CDR3 DNA: TGCGCCAGCAGCTTGGCCCCCCTAGGGGATCAAGAGACCCAGTACTTC. The chain uses TRBV5-1 and TRBJ2-5; D perhaps matches TRBD1 (5 bases). With 0 bases removed from V and 2 bases from J, the gap between germline ends came to 14 bases. The germline V gene has CDR1 SGHRS and CDR2 YFSETQ. This CDR3 spans 16 amino acids.

This chain uses TRBV6-1 with TRBJ2-5, with 10 bases aligning to TRBD2. This CDR3 comprises 16 residues. Trimming took 5 bases from V and 2 from J; bases not matched to a gene: 8. Germline V CDR1 and CDR2: MNHNS, SASEGT. CDR3 in amino acids: CASSPSGGAVQETQYF. The CDR3 bases are TGTGCCAGCAGTCCGAGCGGGGGGGCCGTTCAAGAGACCCAGTACTTC.

This clonotype appeared a few times. This chain joins TRBV12-3 or TRBV12-4 and TRBJ2-7; D unresolved. The CDR3 totals 11 residues. V shed 6 bases and J shed 6 bases, with 9 bases lying between them. DNA for the CDR3: TGTGCCAGCAGGCAGAATGGCGAGCAGTACTTC. This codes for CASRQNGEQYF.

CDR3 sequence: CASSTGTSHNEQFF. The CDR3, as DNA: TGTGCCAGCAGCACCGGGACTTCTCACAATGAGCAGTTCTTC. This rearrangement joins TRBV7-3 to TRBJ2-1; D may be TRBD2 (6 bases). The CDR3 spans 14 residues. CDR1 SGHTA and CDR2 FQGTGA come from the germline V gene. Trimming took 5 bases from V and 5 from J, leaving 13 bases between them.